The clone carrying this T cell receptor beta chain came up once. This specimen belongs to a study of blood T cell repertoires in COVID-19. The overall study: The United States, Italy and Spain were the sources of the acute and convalescent COVID-19 samples.

Original analysis: Reference gene primer amplification gave estimated nucleated cell counts. Sequencing used immunoSEQ multiplex PCR; TCRdb keeps in-frame clones, though not all of them. The V and J calls and clone size are taken from that table; D and trimming were inferred from the DNA. Of 100,000 to 110,000 clones listed, roughly 88% are singletons. The CDR3 contains 16 residues. Trimming left V 7 bases short and J 4 bases short, with 22 bases between. CDR1 and CDR2 from the germline V gene are SGHRS and YFSETQ. This chain joins TRBV5-1 and TRBJ2-3; the D gene is possibly TRBD1 (5 bases). The sequenced material came from peripheral blood. The TCR sequence derives from a human donor in a cohort sampled during active COVID-19. The CDR3 nucleotides read TGCGCCAGCGCTAAAACAGGAATGATTGGGTCAGATACGCAGTATTTT. It is translated as CASAKTGMIGSDTQYF.